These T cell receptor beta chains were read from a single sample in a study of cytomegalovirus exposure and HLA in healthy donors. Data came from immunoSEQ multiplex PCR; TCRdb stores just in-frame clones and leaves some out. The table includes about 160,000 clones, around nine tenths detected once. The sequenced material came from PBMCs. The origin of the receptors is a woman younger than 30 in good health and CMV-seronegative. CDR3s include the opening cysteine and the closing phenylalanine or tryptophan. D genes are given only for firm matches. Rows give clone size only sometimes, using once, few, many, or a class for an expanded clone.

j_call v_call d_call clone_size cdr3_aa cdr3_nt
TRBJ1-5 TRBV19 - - CASSVGLNQPQHF TGTGCCAGTAGTGTAGGGCTCAATCAGCCCCAGCATTTT
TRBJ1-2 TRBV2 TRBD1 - CASSDEEGQGVLGYTF TGTGCCAGCAGTGACGAGGAGGGACAGGGGGTTCTTGGCTACACCTTC
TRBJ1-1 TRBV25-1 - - CAGPGVYMNTEAFF TGTGCCGGCCCCGGGGTTTATATGAACACTGAAGCTTTCTTT
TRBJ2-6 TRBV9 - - CASSVSWSVVSGANVLTF TGTGCCAGCAGCGTATCGTGGTCGGTGGTCTCTGGGGCCAACGTCCTGACTTTC
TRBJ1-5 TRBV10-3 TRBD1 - CAISEYRGKTQPQHF TGTGCCATCAGTGAATACAGGGGAAAGACTCAGCCCCAGCATTTT
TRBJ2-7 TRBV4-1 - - CASSQDHGYEQYF TGCGCCAGCAGCCAAGATCACGGCTACGAGCAGTACTTC
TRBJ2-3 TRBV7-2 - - CASSLAGQRRDSLRTDTQYF TGTGCCAGCAGCTTAGCAGGGCAGCGGAGAGACTCCCTTCGTACAGATACGCAGTATTTT
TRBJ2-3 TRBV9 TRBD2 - CASTVASGGTDTQYF TGTGCCAGCACCGTAGCGAGCGGGGGCACAGATACGCAGTATTTT
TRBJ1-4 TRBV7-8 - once CASSLGGHATNEKLFF TGTGCCAGCAGCTTAGGTGGACATGCAACTAATGAAAAACTGTTTTTT
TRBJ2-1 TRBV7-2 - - CASSWTPVYNEQFF TGTGCCAGCAGCTGGACTCCGGTATACAATGAGCAGTTCTTC
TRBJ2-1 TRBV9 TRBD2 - CASSVSGGRMGNEQFF TGTGCCAGCAGCGTATCGGGAGGGAGGATGGGCAATGAGCAGTTCTTC
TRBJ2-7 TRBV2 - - CASSEAGRSGDVEQYF TGTGCCAGCAGTGAAGCGGGCAGGTCAGGGGATGTCGAGCAGTACTTC
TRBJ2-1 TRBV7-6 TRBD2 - CASSLAGAGPYNEQFF TGTGCCAGCAGCTTAGCGGGAGCGGGGCCTTACAATGAGCAGTTCTTC
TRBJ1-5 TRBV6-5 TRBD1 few CASSYDRGHQPQHF TGTGCCAGCAGTTACGACAGGGGGCACCAGCCCCAGCATTTT
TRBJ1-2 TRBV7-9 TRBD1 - CASSSYRLMTGYGYTF TGTGCCAGCAGTTCCTACCGCCTTATGACAGGGTATGGCTACACCTTC
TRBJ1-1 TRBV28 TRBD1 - CASSSPGTGGASAFF TGTGCCAGCAGTTCCCCCGGGACAGGGGGCGCGAGTGCTTTCTTT
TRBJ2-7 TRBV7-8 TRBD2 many CASSLLGLAGMDEQYF TGTGCCAGCAGCTTGTTGGGCCTAGCGGGAATGGACGAGCAGTACTTC
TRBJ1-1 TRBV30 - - CAWKFEGDTEAFF TGTGCCTGGAAATTCGAGGGAGACACTGAAGCTTTCTTT
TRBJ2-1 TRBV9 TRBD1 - CASSEWTGETNEQFF TGTGCCAGCAGCGAATGGACAGGGGAAACGAATGAGCAGTTCTTC
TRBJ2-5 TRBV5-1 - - CASSSVLSGIPTGKTQYF TGCGCCAGCAGCTCCGTCCTGTCGGGGATACCGACGGGGAAGACCCAGTACTTC
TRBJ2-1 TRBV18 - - CASSPISGDFNEQFF TGTGCCAGCTCACCAATCTCTGGGGACTTCAATGAGCAGTTCTTC
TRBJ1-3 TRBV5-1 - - CASSPSGGSGNTIYF TGCGCCAGCAGCCCATCAGGTGGTTCTGGAAACACCATATATTTT
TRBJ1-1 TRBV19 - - CASSMDRGVHTEAFF TGTGCCAGTAGTATGGATCGGGGGGTGCACACTGAAGCTTTCTTT
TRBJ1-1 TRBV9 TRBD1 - CASSFAQGMVTEAFF TGTGCCAGCAGCTTCGCACAGGGGATGGTCACTGAAGCTTTCTTT
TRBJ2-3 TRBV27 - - CASSFGRNADTQYF TGTGCCAGCAGTTTCGGCAGGAATGCAGATACGCAGTATTTT
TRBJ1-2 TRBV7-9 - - CASRNWGHPNYGYTF TGTGCCAGTAGAAATTGGGGACATCCTAACTATGGCTACACCTTC
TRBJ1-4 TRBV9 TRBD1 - CASSVSGGREKLFF TGTGCCAGCAGCGTATCAGGGGGCCGTGAAAAACTGTTTTTT
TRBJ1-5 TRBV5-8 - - CASSPGLTINQPQHF TGTGCCAGCAGCCCGGGACTCACGATCAATCAGCCCCAGCATTTT
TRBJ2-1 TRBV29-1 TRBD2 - CSVDSGTSHRNEQFF TGCAGCGTTGATTCCGGGACTAGCCACAGGAATGAGCAGTTCTTC
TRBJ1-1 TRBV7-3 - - CASSPQGRNTEAFF TGTGCCAGCAGCCCCCAGGGCCGGAACACTGAAGCTTTCTTT
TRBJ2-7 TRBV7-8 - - CASSLEGEDYEQYF TGTGCCAGCAGCTTAGAAGGTGAGGACTACGAGCAGTACTTC
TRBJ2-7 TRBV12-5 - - CASALRWPSYEQYF TGTGCTAGTGCCCTCAGATGGCCCTCCTACGAGCAGTACTTC
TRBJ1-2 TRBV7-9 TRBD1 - CASSLGQGSKNGYTF TGTGCCAGCAGCTTGGGACAGGGGAGTAAGAATGGCTACACCTTC
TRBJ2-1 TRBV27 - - CASSATLAGGPGAYNEQFF TGTGCCAGCAGTGCAACCTTAGCGGGTGGGCCAGGGGCCTACAATGAGCAGTTCTTC
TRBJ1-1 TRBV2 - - CASSESGGLNTEAFF TGTGCCAGCAGTGAAAGTGGAGGGCTGAACACTGAAGCTTTCTTT
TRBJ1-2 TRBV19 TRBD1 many CASSLWTGPYLYGYTF TGTGCCAGTAGTCTCTGGACAGGCCCCTACCTCTATGGCTACACCTTC
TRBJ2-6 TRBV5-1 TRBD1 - CASAGGSATSGANVLTF TGCGCCAGCGCAGGGGGCAGTGCTACCTCTGGGGCCAACGTCCTGACTTTC
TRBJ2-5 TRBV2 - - CASSYDRFGKETQYF TGTGCCAGCAGTTACGACAGGTTCGGAAAAGAGACCCAGTACTTC
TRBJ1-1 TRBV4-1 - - CASSPRTGRLNTEAFF TGCGCCAGCAGCCCACGGACGGGAAGATTGAACACTGAAGCTTTCTTT
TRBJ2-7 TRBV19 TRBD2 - CASSAGTSGYEQYF TGTGCCAGTAGTGCCGGGACTAGCGGCTACGAGCAGTACTTC
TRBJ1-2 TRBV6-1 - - CASSQSGTFGYTF TGTGCCAGCAGCCAGTCCGGGACATTCGGCTACACCTTC
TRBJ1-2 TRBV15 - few CATSRASDTGYTF TGTGCCACCAGCAGAGCCTCAGACACTGGCTACACCTTC
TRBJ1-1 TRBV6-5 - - CASSYGRGSTEAFF TGTGCCAGCAGTTACGGGAGGGGATCCACTGAAGCTTTCTTT
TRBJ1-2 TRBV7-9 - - CASSLGGYTF TGTGCCAGCAGCCTCGGTGGCTACACCTTC
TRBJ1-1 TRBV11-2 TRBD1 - CASSHHHYRGINTEAFF TGTGCCAGCAGCCACCACCATTACAGGGGTATCAACACTGAAGCTTTCTTT
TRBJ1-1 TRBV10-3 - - CAISRGENTEAFF TGTGCCATCAGTCGGGGGGAGAACACTGAAGCTTTCTTT
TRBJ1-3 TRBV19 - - CASSMRRETGNTIYF TGTGCCAGTAGTATGAGGAGGGAGACTGGAAACACCATATATTTT
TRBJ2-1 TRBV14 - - CASSQVAGIEQFF TGTGCCAGCAGCCAAGTTGCAGGGATTGAGCAGTTCTTC
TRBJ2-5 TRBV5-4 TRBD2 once CASSGYSGLAGGPSETQYF TGTGCCAGCAGCGGGTATTCGGGACTAGCGGGGGGGCCGTCGGAGACCCAGTACTTC
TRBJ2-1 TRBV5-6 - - CASSLGSGSSSYNEQFF TGTGCCAGCAGCTTGGGGAGCGGGTCTAGCTCCTACAATGAGCAGTTCTTC